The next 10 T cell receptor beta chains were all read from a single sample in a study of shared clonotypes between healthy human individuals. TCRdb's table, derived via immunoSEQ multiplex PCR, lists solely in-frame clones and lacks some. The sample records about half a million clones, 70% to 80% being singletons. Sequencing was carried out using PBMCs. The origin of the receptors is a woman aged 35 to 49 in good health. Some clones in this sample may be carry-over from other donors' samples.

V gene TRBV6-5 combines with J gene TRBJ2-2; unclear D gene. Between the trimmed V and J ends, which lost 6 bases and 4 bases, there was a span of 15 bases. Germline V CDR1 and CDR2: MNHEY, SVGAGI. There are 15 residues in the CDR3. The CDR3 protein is CASRLVAGGTGELFF. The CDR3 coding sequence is TGTGCCAGCAGATTAGTGGCAGGTGGCACCGGGGAGCTGTTTTTT.

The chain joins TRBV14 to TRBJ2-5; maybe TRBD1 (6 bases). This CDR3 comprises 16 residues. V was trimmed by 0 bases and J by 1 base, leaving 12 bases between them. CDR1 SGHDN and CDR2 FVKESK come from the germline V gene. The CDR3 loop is CASSQDRVQGQETQYF. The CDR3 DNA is TGTGCCAGCAGCCAAGATCGGGTACAGGGCCAAGAGACCCAGTACTTC.

The CDR3 reads CASSVSGGGLANNEQFF. CDR3 bases: TGTGCCAGCAGCGTAAGTGGGGGTGGACTAGCGAACAATGAGCAGTTCTTC. The chain uses TRBV9 and TRBJ2-1, with 9 positions matching TRBD2. Trimming removed 1 base from V and 5 bases from J; junction bases left unmatched: 10. The CDR3 contains 17 residues. Germline CDR1 reads SGDLS; CDR2 reads YYNGEE.

The CDR3 spells CAISTDTGVYGYTF. Here the CDR3 DNA reads TGTGCCATCAGCACCGACACAGGGGTCTATGGCTACACCTTC. The chain carries TRBV10-3 and TRBJ1-2; 7 bases fit TRBD1. V shed 6 bases, J shed 4 bases, and the junction held 8 bases outside the gene matches. CDR3 length: 14 residues. CDR1 and CDR2 from the germline V gene are ENHRY and SYGVKD.

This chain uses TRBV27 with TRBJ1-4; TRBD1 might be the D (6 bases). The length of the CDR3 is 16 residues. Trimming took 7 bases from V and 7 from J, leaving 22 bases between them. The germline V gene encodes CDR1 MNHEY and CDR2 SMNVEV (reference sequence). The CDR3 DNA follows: TGTGCCAGCACCATAGGGGGGCCCGGGAGGGGTGAAAAACTGTTTTTT. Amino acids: CASTIGGPGRGEKLFF.

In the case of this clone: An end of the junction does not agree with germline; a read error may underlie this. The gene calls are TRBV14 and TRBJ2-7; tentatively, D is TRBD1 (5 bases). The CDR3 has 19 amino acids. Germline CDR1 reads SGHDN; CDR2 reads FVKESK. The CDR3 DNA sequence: TGTGCCAGCAGCCACCACTTGGCCCTAGACAGCCTCCATTACTACGAGCAGTGCTTC. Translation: CASSHHLALDSLHYYEQCF.

CDR3 protein: CASSSTGTGNLGEKLFF. In DNA form, the CDR3 reads TGTGCCAGCAGCTCAACCGGGACAGGCAACTTGGGGGAAAAACTGTTTTTT. The V and J genes are TRBV7-9 and TRBJ1-4; 8 bases agree with TRBD1. V gave up 4 bases and J gave up 8 bases; unmatched junction bases: 15. From germline, CDR1 is SEHNR and CDR2 FQNEAQ (reference sequence). This CDR3 contains 17 residues. The full variable domain, with the rest looked up from reference TRBV7-9 and TRBJ1-4, is DTGVSQNPRHKITKRGQNVTFRCDPISEHNRLYWYRQTLGQGPEFLTYFQNEAQLEKSRLLSDRFSAERPKGSFSTLEIQRTEQGDSAMYLCASSSTGTGNLGEKLFFGSGTQLSVL.

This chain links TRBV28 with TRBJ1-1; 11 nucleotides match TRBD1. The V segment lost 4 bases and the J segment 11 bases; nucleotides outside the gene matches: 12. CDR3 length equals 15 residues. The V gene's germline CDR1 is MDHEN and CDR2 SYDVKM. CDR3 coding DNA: TGTGCCAGCAGTTCCGAGCGGGACAGGGGGTGGCGGGCTTTCTTT. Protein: CASSSERDRGWRAFF.

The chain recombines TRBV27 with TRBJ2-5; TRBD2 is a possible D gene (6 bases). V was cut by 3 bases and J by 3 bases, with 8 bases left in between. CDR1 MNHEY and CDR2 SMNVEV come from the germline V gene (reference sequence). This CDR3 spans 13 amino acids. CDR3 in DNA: TGTGCCAGCAGTTTCGGGGGAGAAGAGACCCAGTACTTC. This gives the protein CASSFGGEETQYF.

CDR3 DNA sequence: TGTGCCAGCAGCTTACGGGCTAGCGGGAGAACAGATACGCAGTATTTT. Its protein product is CASSLRASGRTDTQYF. This chain links TRBV7-2 with TRBJ2-3; 10 nucleotides match TRBD2. Germline-derived CDR1 and CDR2 are SGHTA and FQGNSA. The CDR3 spans 16 residues. The ends lost 2 bases at V and 3 bases at J; junction bases unmatched: 5. The full variable domain, completed using reference TRBV7-2 and TRBJ2-3, is GAGVSQSPSNKVTEKGKDVELRCDPISGHTALYWYRQSLGQGLEFLIYFQGNSAPDKSGLPSDRFSAERTGGSVSTLTIQRTQQEDSAVYLCASSLRASGRTDTQYFGPGTRLTVL.